The T cell receptor (beta chain) under discussion was sequenced for a study of identical twins (dated by TCRdb to the mid-2010s). For context, the study as a whole: TCR alpha and beta repertoires from monozygotic twins, unrelated adults of various ages and cord blood were deep-sequenced to test whether fetal clonotypes persist. To rule out contamination, replicate twin experiments were performed at different times with different library preparation protocols. The research as a whole found: Abundant cord blood beta clonotypes had fewer insertions, young adult naive repertoires showed a similar but weaker trend, and memory repertoires showed no such trend. Out-of-frame TCR alpha sequences shared between twins showed an excess of low generation-probability sequences compared with coincidental sharing between unrelated individuals. Invariant T cells such as MAIT and iNKT could partly confound zero-insertion analyses, though diverse VJ usage argued against this for most clonotypes. In monozygotic twins, out-of-frame TCR alpha sharing was systematically underestimated by recombination models, although the models agreed with sharing between unrelated individuals. The excess sharing between twins in beta out-of-frame sequences was weaker because fewer shared sequences reduced the signal-to-noise ratio. Conclusions relied on cross-sectional statistical analysis, since the same donors could not be followed over many years.

Every donor was a healthy Caucasian. Three pairs of female monozygotic twins, all aged about 18 to 30 years, were included in the twin cohort. Positive isolation kits from Invitrogen were used to isolate the CD4+ and CD8+ T cell populations. The CDR3 holds 15 amino acids from the cysteine to the phenylalanine. Solely the CDR3 DNA is kept, with 45 bases framed from the first base. CDR1 MDHEN and CDR2 SYDVKM are derived from the germline V gene. Germline trimming: 2 bases from V, 8 bases from J; junction bases outside gene matches: 8. This clonotype came up a few times. Its antigen remains unidentified. Base qualities are not provided; no much larger clone lies one nucleotide away. Receptor libraries were prepared by 5' RACE. Sequencer: Illumina HiSeq 2000. A universal primer binding site was introduced by template switching, and a unique molecular identifier was present in the final cDNA, enabling accurate counting of TCR cDNA molecules. Specific primers in the conserved constant-segment region were used to synthesize first-strand cDNA for the TCR alpha and beta chains. To control for contamination, each cDNA library was double barcoded with a SMART-Mk sample barcode plus Illumina barcodes. TruSeq adapter sequences and Illumina sample barcodes were added in two successive PCR steps. TCR alpha and beta cDNA libraries were sequenced on the Illumina HiSeq platform with custom primers. The study's processing was this. MiGEC processed the raw reads to extract unique molecular identifiers, while MiXCR was used to determine the CDR3 positions. For each individual, recombination models were inferred using an EM algorithm with the repgenHMM and IGoR tools. Shared clonotypes were analyzed with the tcR package in R, and sharing was normalized by the product of cloneset sizes. Out-of-frame nonproductive sequences were analyzed to study raw recombination free of thymic and clonal selection effects. TCRdb reran the public reads through fastp at Q25 and MiXCR, keeping productive beta chains. Records with the same CDR3 protein are collapsed into one entry carrying the most frequent genes and DNA. TCRdb's processing, not the authors' own work, is the source of the V and J calls. A total of fewer than 500,000 distinct CDR3 sequences appear in this sample, roughly an eighth of them only once. The top ten constitute approximately 0.98% of the sample.

These data also featured in a second study, about yellow fever vaccine responses in identical twins. As the second publication notes: According to the authors, in identical twins the way T cells responded to vaccination appeared partly convergent and partly personalized. The study precisely tracked vaccine-responding T cell clones in identical twins.

Rearrangement joined TRBV28 to TRBJ1-4, with TRBD1 matching 7 junction bases. The TCR sequence derives from a young woman in good health. Material: CD4+ T cells sorted from blood. The CDR3 region reads CASSLTGTATEKLFF. In nucleotide form, the sequence is TGTGCCAGCAGTTTAACCGGGACAGCAACCGAAAAACTGTTTTTT.